This T cell receptor (beta chain) derives from a study of shared clonotypes between healthy human individuals. Naive CD8 isolation took CD45RO-negative cells positively selected for CCR7 and excluded terminally differentiated effector memory CD45RA+ cells. The repertoire was sequenced with immunoSEQ multiplex PCR; TCRdb's copy has only in-frame clones and lacks some. Of a few million clones listed, about 94% are singletons. The specimen sequenced was naive CD8+ T cells from PBMCs. This TCR was sampled from a man aged 18 to 30 in good health. Some clones in this sample may be carry-over from other donors' samples.

CDR3 DNA: TGTGCCAGCAGTTTCCGGGGGCAGAATGGCTACACCTTC. As protein: CASSFRGQNGYTF. The V and J genes are TRBV28 and TRBJ1-2, with D possibly being TRBD1 (6 bases). V lost 3 bases and J 6 bases, leaving 11 bases between the germline ends. This CDR3 comprises 13 residues. Germline loops: CDR1 MDHEN, CDR2 SYDVKM.